This T cell receptor beta chain derives from a study of memory CD4+ T cells and cytomegalovirus serostatus. Regarding the study as a whole: Each of around 69 CMV-associated TCRbeta sequences occurred in one to five individuals. CMV serostatus prediction reached median AUC approximately 0.95, or 0.91 with US-trained model.

Clones were read by immunoSEQ multiplex PCR, and TCRdb kept only the in-frame ones, dropping some. The sample records roughly 76,000 clones, approximately 78% being singletons. Germline-derived CDR1 and CDR2 are LGHNT and FRNRAP. This CDR3 comprises 11 residues. Deletions cut 6 bases from V and 7 bases from J, with 7 bases between. With respect to this clone: What it binds is unknown.

Single viable CD3+CD4+CD8-CD45RO+ cells were sorted as the memory CD4+ T cells. Serum IgG to CMV pp150, pp28, p38 and p52 defined serostatus. The sequencing sample was made of memory CD4+ T cells from blood. The receptor's source is an adult in good health and CMV-seropositive. The chain combines TRBV12-5 with TRBJ1-3; no firm D call. The CDR3 bases are TGTGCTAGTGGGGGAGGGAACACCATATATTTT. Translating gives CASGGGNTIYF.